Below are 10 T cell receptor beta chains sequenced from a single sample in a study of blood T cells in healthy people across ages (dated by TCRdb to between 2014 and 2017). The method was 5' RACE. Sequencing was carried out with an Illumina HiSeq 2500. A second PCR of roughly 7 to 11 cycles was run with a J-beta primer mix and a sample-barcoded 5' primer. TCRdb's own reprocessing of the public reads used fastp at Q25 and MiXCR and kept productive beta chains. All rows with the same CDR3 protein become a single entry with the most common DNA and genes. For this sample the table gives fewer than 1,200,000 distinct CDR3 sequences, of which approximately 26% were detected only once. The ten largest clones capture around 0.75% of the sample. The sample was also linked to a second study, of T cells of mothers and their children.

Material: blood. The receptors come from a girl aged 2-10 years in good health.

The chain combines TRBV7-9 with TRBJ1-1; a weak D match, TRBD1 (6 bases). Trimming removed 3 bases from V and 4 bases from J, with 15 bases in between. CDR3 length equals 15 residues. Germline loops: CDR1 SEHNR, CDR2 FQNEAQ (reference sequence). The CDR3 is CASSLYREVGTEAFF. The CDR3 DNA reads TGTGCCAGCAGCTTGTACAGGGAAGTTGGCACTGAAGCTTTCTTT.

The chain employs TRBV27 and TRBJ1-2, with D maybe TRBD1 (5 bases). Between the trimmed V and J ends, which lost 4 bases and 3 bases, there was a span of 12 bases. Germline CDR1 reads MNHEY; CDR2 reads SMNVEV (reference sequence). This CDR3 comprises 14 residues. Here the CDR3 reads CASSSDTSYYGYTF. The CDR3 nucleotides read TGTGCCAGCAGTTCGGACACATCCTACTATGGCTACACCTTC.

V usage is TRBV7-2 and J usage is TRBJ2-3; D may match TRBD1 or TRBD2 (6 bases each). The ends were cut back, 2 bases at V and 1 base at J, with 13 bases in the middle. CDR1 and CDR2 (germline): SGHTA, FQGNSA. This CDR3 is 16 amino acids long. The CDR3 spells CASSLLPRGGTDTQYF. For the CDR3, the DNA is TGTGCCAGCAGCTTACTGCCTAGGGGGGGCACAGATACGCAGTATTTT.

This clonotype was seen only a few times. The gene calls are TRBV29-1 and TRBJ2-3; D remains ambiguous. Germline V CDR1 and CDR2: SQVTM, ANQGSEA. The V and J ends lost 0 bases and 4 bases respectively, with 11 bases between them. The CDR3 extends over 14 amino acids. CDR3: CSVEDPSYSDTQYF. The DNA for the CDR3 is TGCAGCGTTGAAGATCCTTCCTATTCAGATACGCAGTATTTT.

The rearrangement links TRBV7-3 to TRBJ2-5, with 14 positions matching TRBD2. The DNA matches TRBJ2-1 better at its end, which makes the J call doubtful. The CDR3 sequence is 15 residues long. Germline-derived CDR1 and CDR2 are SGHTA and FQGTGA. The DNA for the CDR3 is TGTGCCAGTGGACTAGCGGGGGGACGATACAATGAGCAGTTCTTC. This sequence encodes CASGLAGGRYNEQFF.

The genes are TRBV7-9 and TRBJ2-7; 8 bases are shared with TRBD1. Germline V gives CDR1 SEHNR, CDR2 FQNEAQ (reference sequence). The CDR3 sequence is 15 residues long. V was pared by 4 bases and J by 3 bases, with 8 bases of the junction left unmatched. Here the CDR3 reads CASSSGTGGNYEQYF. The CDR3 DNA follows: TGTGCCAGCAGCTCCGGGACAGGTGGGAACTACGAGCAGTACTTC.

V gene TRBV29-1 combines with J gene TRBJ2-7; possibly TRBD2 for D (5 bases). In germline, CDR1 is SQVTM, CDR2 ANQGSEA. Trimming removed 4 bases from V and 6 bases from J, with 10 bases in between. The CDR3 is 11 residues long. The CDR3 region has the DNA TGCAGCGTTGGACTAATAGGCGAGCAGTACTTC. This sequence encodes CSVGLIGEQYF.

The table lists this clonotype with a few counts. V and J are TRBV7-2 and TRBJ1-5; D unclear. The germline V gene encodes CDR1 SGHTA and CDR2 FQGNSA. Trimming stripped 1 base from V and 8 bases from J, with 6 bases between. The CDR3 is 12 residues long. The CDR3 sequence: CASSLEFKPQHF. The CDR3 DNA is TGTGCCAGCAGCTTAGAATTTAAGCCCCAGCATTTT. Supplemented by reference TRBV7-2 and TRBJ1-5, the full variable domain reads GAGVSQSPSNKVTEKGKDVELRCDPISGHTALYWYRQSLGQGLEFLIYFQGNSAPDKSGLPSDRFSAERTGGSVSTLTIQRTQQEDSAVYLCASSLEFKPQHFGDGTRLSIL.

This sequence joins TRBV12-3 or TRBV12-4 and TRBJ2-7, with D tentatively TRBD2 (6 bases). Trimming removed 8 bases from V and 7 bases from J, with 12 bases in between. The CDR3 is 11 residues long. CDR3 in DNA: TGTGCCAGCTATGGAGGGGAAGAGCAGTACTTC. Protein: CASYGGEEQYF.

The CDR3 DNA reads TGTGCCAGCAGCCAGGGGGGACGGGCTTTCTTT. It yields the protein CASSQGGRAFF. The chain links TRBV3-1 to TRBJ1-1; TRBD1 is a possible D gene (5 bases). Trimming left V 3 bases short and J 11 bases short, with 10 bases between. This CDR3 contains 11 residues. CDR1 and CDR2 from the germline V gene are LGHDT and YNNKEL (reference sequence).